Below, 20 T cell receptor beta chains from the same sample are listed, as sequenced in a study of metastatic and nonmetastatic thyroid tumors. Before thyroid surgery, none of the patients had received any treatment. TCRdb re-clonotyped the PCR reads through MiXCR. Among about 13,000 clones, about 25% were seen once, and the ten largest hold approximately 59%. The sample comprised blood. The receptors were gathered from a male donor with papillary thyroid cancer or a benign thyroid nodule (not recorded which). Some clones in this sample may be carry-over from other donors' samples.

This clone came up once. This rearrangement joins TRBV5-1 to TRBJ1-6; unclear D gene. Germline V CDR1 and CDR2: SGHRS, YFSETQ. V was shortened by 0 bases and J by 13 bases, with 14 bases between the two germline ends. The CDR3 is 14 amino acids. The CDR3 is CASSLDTGGGPLHF. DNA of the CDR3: TGCGCCAGCAGCTTGGACACTGGCGGAGGGCCCCTCCACTTT.

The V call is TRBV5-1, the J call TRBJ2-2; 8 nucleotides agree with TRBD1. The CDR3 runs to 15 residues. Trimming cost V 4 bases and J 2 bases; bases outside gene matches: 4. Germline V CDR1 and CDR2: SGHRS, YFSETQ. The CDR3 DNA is TGCGCCAGCAGCCCCGGACAGGGCAACACCGGGGAGCTGTTTTTT. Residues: CASSPGQGNTGELFF. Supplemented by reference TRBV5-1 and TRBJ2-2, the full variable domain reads KAGVTQTPRYLIKTRGQQVTLSCSPISGHRSVSWYQQTPGQGLQFLFEYFSETQRNKGNFPGRFSGRQFSNSRSEMNVSTLELGDSALYLCASSPGQGNTGELFFGEGSRLTVL.

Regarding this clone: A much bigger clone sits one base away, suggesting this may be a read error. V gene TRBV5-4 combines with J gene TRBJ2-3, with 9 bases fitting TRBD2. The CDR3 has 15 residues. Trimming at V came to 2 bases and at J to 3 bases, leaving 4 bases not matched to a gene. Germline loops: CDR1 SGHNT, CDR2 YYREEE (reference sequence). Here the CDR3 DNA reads TGTGCCAGCAGCTTTCAGACTAGCGGTACAGATACGCAGTATTTT. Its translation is CASSFQTSGTDTQYF.

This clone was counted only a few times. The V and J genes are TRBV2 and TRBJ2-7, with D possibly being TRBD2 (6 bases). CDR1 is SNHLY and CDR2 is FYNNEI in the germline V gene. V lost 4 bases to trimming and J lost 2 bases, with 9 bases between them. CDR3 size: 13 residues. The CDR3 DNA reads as TGTGCCAGCAGTGCCGGGACTCCCTACGAGCAGTACTTC. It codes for CASSAGTPYEQYF.

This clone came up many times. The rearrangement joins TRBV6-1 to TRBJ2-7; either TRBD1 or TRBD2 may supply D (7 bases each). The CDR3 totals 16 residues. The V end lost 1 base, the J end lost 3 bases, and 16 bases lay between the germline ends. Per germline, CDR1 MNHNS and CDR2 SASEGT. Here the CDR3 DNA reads TGTGCCAGCAGTGAAGAAGGGGGGGCAGGGGGCTACGAGCAGTACTTC. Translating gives CASSEEGGAGGYEQYF.

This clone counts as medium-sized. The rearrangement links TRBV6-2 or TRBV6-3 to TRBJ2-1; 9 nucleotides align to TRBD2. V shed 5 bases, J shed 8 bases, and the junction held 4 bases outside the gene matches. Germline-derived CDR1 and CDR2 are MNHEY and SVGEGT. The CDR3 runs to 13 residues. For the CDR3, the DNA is TGTGCCAGCAGTGCTCTAGCGGGATATGAGCAGTTCTTC. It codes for CASSALAGYEQFF.

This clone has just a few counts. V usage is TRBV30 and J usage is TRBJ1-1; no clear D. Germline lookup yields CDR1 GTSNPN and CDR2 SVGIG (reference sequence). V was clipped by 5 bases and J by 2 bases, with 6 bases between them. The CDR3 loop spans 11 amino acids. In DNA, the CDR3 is TGTGCCTGGGTATTCAACACTGAAGCTTTCTTT. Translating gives CAWVFNTEAFF.

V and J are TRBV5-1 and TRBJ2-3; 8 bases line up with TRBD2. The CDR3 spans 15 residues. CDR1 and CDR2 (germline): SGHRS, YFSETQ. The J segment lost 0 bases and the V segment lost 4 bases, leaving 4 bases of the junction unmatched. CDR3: CASSPRGGSTDTQYF. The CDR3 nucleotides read TGCGCCAGCAGCCCTCGGGGGGGCAGCACAGATACGCAGTATTTT.

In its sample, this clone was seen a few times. DNA of the CDR3: TGTGCCGGTCAGTACTCTGGGGCCAACGTCCTGACTTTC. This encodes CAGQYSGANVLTF. This chain uses TRBV28 with TRBJ2-6; no clear D gene. This CDR3 region has 13 residues. Germline V gene lookup returns CDR1 MDHEN and CDR2 SYDVKM. V lost 11 bases, J lost 0 bases, and 8 bases lay in between.

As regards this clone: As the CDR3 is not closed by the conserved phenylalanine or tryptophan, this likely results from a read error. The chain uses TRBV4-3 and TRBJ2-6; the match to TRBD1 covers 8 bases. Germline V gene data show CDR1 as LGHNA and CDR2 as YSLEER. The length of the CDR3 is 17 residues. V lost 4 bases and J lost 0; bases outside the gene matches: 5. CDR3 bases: TGCGCCAGCAGCCCGGGACAGGTCCTCTCTGGGGCCAACGTCCTGACTTCC. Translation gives CASSPGQVLSGANVLTS.

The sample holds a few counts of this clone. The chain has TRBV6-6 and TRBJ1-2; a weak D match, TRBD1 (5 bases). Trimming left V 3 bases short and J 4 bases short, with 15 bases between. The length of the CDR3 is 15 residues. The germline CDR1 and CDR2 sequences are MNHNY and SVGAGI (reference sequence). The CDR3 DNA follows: TGTGCCAGCAGTTATACAGGCGCCATAGGCTATGGCTACACCTTC. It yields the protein CASSYTGAIGYGYTF.

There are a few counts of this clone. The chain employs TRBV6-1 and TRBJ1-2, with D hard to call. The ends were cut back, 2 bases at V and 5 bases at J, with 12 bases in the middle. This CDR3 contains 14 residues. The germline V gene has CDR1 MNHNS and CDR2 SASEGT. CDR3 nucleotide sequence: TGTGCCAGCAGTGAACTGGGAACGGGGTATGGCTACACCTTC. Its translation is CASSELGTGYGYTF.

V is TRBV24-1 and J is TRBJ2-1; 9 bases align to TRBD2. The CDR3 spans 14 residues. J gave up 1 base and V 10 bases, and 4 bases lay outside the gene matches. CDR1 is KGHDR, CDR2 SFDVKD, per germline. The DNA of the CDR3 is TGTGCCACGAGCGGGAGGCCTTCCTACAATGAGCAGTTCTTC. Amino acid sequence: CATSGRPSYNEQFF.

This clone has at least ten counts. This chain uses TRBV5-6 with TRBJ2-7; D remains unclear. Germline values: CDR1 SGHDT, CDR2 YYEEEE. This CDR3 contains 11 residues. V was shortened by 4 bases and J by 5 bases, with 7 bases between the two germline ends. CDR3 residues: CASSTYNEQYF. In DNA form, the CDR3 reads TGTGCCAGCAGCACTTACAACGAGCAGTACTTC.

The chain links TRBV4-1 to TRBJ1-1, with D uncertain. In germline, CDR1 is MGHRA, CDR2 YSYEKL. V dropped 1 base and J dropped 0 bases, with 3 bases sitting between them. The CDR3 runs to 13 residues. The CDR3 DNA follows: TGCGCCAGCAGCCAAGGGATGAACACTGAAGCTTTCTTT. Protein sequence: CASSQGMNTEAFF.

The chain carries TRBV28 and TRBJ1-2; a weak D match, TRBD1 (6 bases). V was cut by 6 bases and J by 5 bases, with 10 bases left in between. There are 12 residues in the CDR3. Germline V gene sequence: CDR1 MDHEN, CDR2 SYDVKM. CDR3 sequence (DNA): TGTGCCAGCAGGACAGGAGGGTATGGCTACACCTTC. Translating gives CASRTGGYGYTF.

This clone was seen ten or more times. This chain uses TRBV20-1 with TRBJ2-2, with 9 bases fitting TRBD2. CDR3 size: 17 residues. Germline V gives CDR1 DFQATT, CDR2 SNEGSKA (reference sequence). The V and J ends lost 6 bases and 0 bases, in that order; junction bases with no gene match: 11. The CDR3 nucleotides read TGCAGTGCCGTCAACTGGCGGGGGGGCTCGAACACCGGGGAGCTGTTTTTT. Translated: CSAVNWRGGSNTGELFF.

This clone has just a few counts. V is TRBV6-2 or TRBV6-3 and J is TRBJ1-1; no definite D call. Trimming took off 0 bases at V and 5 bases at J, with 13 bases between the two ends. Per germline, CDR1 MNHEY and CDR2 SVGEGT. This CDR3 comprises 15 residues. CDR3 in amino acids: CASSYSALLGTEAFF. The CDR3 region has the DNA TGTGCCAGCAGTTACTCCGCCCTATTGGGGACTGAAGCTTTCTTT.

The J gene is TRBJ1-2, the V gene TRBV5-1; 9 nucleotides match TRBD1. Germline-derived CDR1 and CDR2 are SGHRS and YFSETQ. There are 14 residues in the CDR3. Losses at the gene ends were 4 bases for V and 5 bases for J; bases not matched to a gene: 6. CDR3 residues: CASSPTGQGYGYTF. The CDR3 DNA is TGCGCCAGCAGCCCCACGGGACAGGGTTATGGCTACACCTTC. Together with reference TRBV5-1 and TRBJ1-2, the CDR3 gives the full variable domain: KAGVTQTPRYLIKTRGQQVTLSCSPISGHRSVSWYQQTPGQGLQFLFEYFSETQRNKGNFPGRFSGRQFSNSRSEMNVSTLELGDSALYLCASSPTGQGYGYTFGSGTRLTVV.

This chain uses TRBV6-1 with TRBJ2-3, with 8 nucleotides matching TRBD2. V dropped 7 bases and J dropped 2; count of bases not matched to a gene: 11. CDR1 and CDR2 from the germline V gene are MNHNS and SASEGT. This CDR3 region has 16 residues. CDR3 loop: CASTAGAGEPTDTQYF. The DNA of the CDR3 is TGTGCCAGCACCGCAGGAGCGGGAGAACCCACAGATACGCAGTATTTT.